This T cell receptor beta chain was captured in a study of metastatic and nonmetastatic thyroid tumors. On the study more broadly: Repertoires from malignant and benign thyroid patients were compared across blood and tumor or nodule tissue.

Germline V gene sequence: CDR1 LNHDA, CDR2 SQIVND (reference sequence). The CDR3 covers 19 residues. The V end was cut by 1 base, the J end by 8 bases, with 29 bases between. Thyroid surgery took place with no prior treatment in any patient. The sample holds many counts of this clone. Its antigen is not known. As processed by the authors: CDR3 differences across clinicopathological groups were used to build a distant-metastasis classifier for papillary thyroid cancer. TCRdb called clones again from the PCR reads with MiXCR. TCRdb, not the original authors, processed these V and J calls. The sample consists of under 40,000 clones, roughly a sixth of them appearing once. Whole-study findings and limits: Benign nodules were reported to have significantly lower TCR beta diversity than malignant thyroid tumors, in blood and tumor.

The sample comprised blood. The receptor's source is a male donor with papillary thyroid cancer or a benign thyroid nodule (not recorded which). Some clones in this sample may be carry-over from other donors' samples. The genes are TRBV19 and TRBJ1-2; no reliable D call. The DNA for the CDR3 is TGTGCCAGTAGTATAGTTGTAATGGCAGGTCAAAGCCAGCGGTCCGGCTACACCTTC. Translating gives CASSIVVMAGQSQRSGYTF. The full variable domain, with the rest looked up from reference TRBV19 and TRBJ1-2, is DGGITQSPKYLFRKEGQNVTLSCEQNLNHDAMYWYRQDPGQGLRLIYYSQIVNDFQKGDIAEGYSVSREKKESFPLTVTSAQKNPTAFYLCASSIVVMAGQSQRSGYTFGSGTRLTVV.